This paragraph reports one TCR beta chain. Its specificity is not known. This sample was included in a study of cytomegalovirus exposure and HLA in healthy donors. About the study: The roughly 120 validation repertoires, a later analysis reported, used the same platform as the approximately 650 first-cohort repertoires. Study conclusions and caveats: Listed as cytomegalovirus-associated were 170 or so TCR beta chains. High specificity and sensitivity for cytomegalovirus status were reported for the classifier.

V dropped 0 bases and J dropped 2 bases, with 10 bases sitting between them. The germline CDR1 and CDR2 sequences are SGHRS and YFSETQ. The CDR3 covers 15 residues. The donors formed part of the roughly 110-subject validation cohort, distinct from the roughly 700-subject first cohort. Assay: immunoSEQ multiplex PCR; the TCRdb copy retains only in-frame clones and omits some. Found here are roughly 130,000 clones, about 91% of them singletons; the top ten hold approximately 10%. Sequencing was done on a sample of PBMCs. The chain couples TRBV5-1 to TRBJ2-3, with no clear D. This receptor was taken from a woman in her late teens or twenties in good health and CMV-seropositive. Here the CDR3 reads CASSLGAEPTDTQYF. CDR3 DNA sequence: TGCGCCAGCAGCTTGGGGGCCGAGCCCACAGATACGCAGTATTTT.